This T cell receptor (beta chain) appears in the sequencing data of a study of tumor-infiltrating lymphocytes in oesophageal squamous cell carcinoma. One entry per CDR3 protein results from TCRdb running MiXCR on the PCR reads. The table shows 20,000 to 25,000 distinct CDR3 sequences, with approximately 35% occurring only once. The sample comprised esophageal tumor tissue. This TCR was sampled from a female donor with esophageal squamous cell carcinoma.

CDR3 residues: CASSSRQGPSYEQYF. The DNA of the CDR3 is TGTGCCAGCAGCTCTCGACAGGGTCCCTCCTACGAGCAGTACTTC. This chain connects TRBV7-2 to TRBJ2-7, with 7 bases fitting TRBD1. The CDR3 length is 15 residues. Germline V CDR1 and CDR2: SGHTA, FQGNSA. With V trimmed by 4 bases and J by 0 bases, 6 bases remained unmatched.